This T cell receptor beta chain came from a study of blood T cell repertoires in COVID-19. The overall study: The cDNA or gDNA used as material had been derived from T cells, B-cell-depleted T cells, or PBMCs.

Assay: immunoSEQ multiplex PCR; the TCRdb copy retains only in-frame clones and omits some. This table has 150,000 to 200,000 clones, roughly four fifths appearing once. V dropped 7 bases and J dropped 3; count of bases not matched to a gene: 8. CDR1 is MNHNY, CDR2 SVGAGI, per germline (reference sequence). The CDR3 loop spans 15 amino acids. This clonotype was sampled from a man between 60 and 70 years old with active or convalescent COVID-19. The sample consisted of peripheral blood. This chain connects TRBV6-6 to TRBJ1-5; 8 nucleotides align to TRBD1. DNA for the CDR3: TGTGCCAGCATCCTGGACAGGGTCGACAATCAGCCCCAGCATTTT. Translation: CASILDRVDNQPQHF.